Listed below are T cell receptor beta chains from one sample, sequenced in a study of neoadjuvant anti-PD-1 for oral cavity cancer. Libraries were prepared by immunoSEQ multiplex PCR; TCRdb keeps only in-frame clonotypes and omits some of them. In the table there are 73,000 or so clones, 70% to 90% of which are singletons. This sample comprised PBMCs, obtained after nivolumab (anti-PD-1) treatment. These receptor sequences come from a person aged 35-80 years with oral cavity squamous cell carcinoma. Both conserved end residues are part of each CDR3. The order of the fields is D gene, V gene, clone size, J gene, CDR3 protein, CDR3 DNA. The D gene is left open where the match is weak. Clone size is shown for a subset of rows, as once, few, many or a class of expanded clone.

>.|TRBV7-8|.|TRBJ1-2
CASSPMQGKDGYTF
TGTGCCAGCAGCCCAATGCAGGGGAAGGATGGCTACACCTTC
>TRBD2|TRBV29-1|.|TRBJ2-1
CSVRRTSGDGEQFF
TGCAGCGTTCGGCGGACTAGCGGGGATGGTGAGCAGTTCTTC
>TRBD2|TRBV28|few|TRBJ2-5
CASKTAGELETQYF
TGTGCCAGCAAGACAGCGGGAGAGTTGGAGACCCAGTACTTC
>.|TRBV9|.|TRBJ2-6
CASSPGTVNSGANVLTF
TGTGCCAGCAGCCCCGGGACGGTCAACTCTGGGGCCAACGTCCTGACTTTC
>.|TRBV19|.|TRBJ2-5
CASSMGLDETQYF
TGTGCCAGTAGTATGGGTCTAGACGAGACCCAGTACTTC
>.|TRBV7-6|.|TRBJ2-2
CASSLGGAPNTGELFF
TGTGCCAGCAGCCTAGGCGGCGCACCGAACACCGGGGAGCTGTTTTTT
>.|TRBV5-4|.|TRBJ1-2
CASSSRTDNYGYTF
TGTGCCAGCAGCTCCCGGACGGATAACTATGGCTACACCTTC
>TRBD1|TRBV6-6|.|TRBJ1-1
CASSYGTANTEAFF
TGTGCCAGCAGTTACGGGACAGCTAACACTGAAGCTTTCTTT
>.|TRBV2|.|TRBJ1-3
CASSPGYVSSGNTIYF
TGTGCCAGCAGCCCAGGGTACGTCAGCTCTGGAAACACCATATATTTT
>.|TRBV2|once|TRBJ2-2
CASSESSGTGELFF
TGTGCCAGCAGTGAATCGTCCGGAACCGGGGAGCTGTTTTTT
>TRBD2|TRBV18|.|TRBJ2-7
CASSRLAGGYEQYF
TGTGCCAGCTCAAGACTAGCGGGAGGTTACGAGCAGTACTTC
>TRBD2|TRBV6-1|.|TRBJ2-7
CASTTGGGSYEQYF
TGTGCCAGCACTACGGGAGGGGGTTCCTACGAGCAGTACTTC
>TRBD2|TRBV5-8|.|TRBJ2-7
CASSGGAGGPSYEQYF
TGTGCCAGCAGCGGGGGAGCGGGAGGGCCCTCGTACGAGCAGTACTTC
>.|TRBV19|.|TRBJ2-2
CASRMGVMISGELFF
TGTGCCAGTAGAATGGGGGTGATGATCTCCGGGGAGCTGTTTTTT
>TRBD1|TRBV4-1|.|TRBJ1-5
CASSQGGTGKNQPQHF
TGCGCCAGCAGCCAAGGGGGGACAGGTAAGAATCAGCCCCAGCATTTT
>TRBD1|TRBV30|.|TRBJ1-4
CAWSEGNRGREKLFF
TGTGCCTGGAGCGAGGGGAACAGGGGGAGGGAAAAACTGTTTTTT
>.|TRBV9|.|TRBJ2-2
CASSPPVGSNTGELFF
TGTGCCAGCAGCCCCCCGGTAGGATCGAACACCGGGGAGCTGTTTTTT
>.|TRBV10-2|.|TRBJ1-1
CASRGEGDTEAFF
TGCGCCAGCAGGGGGGAGGGCGACACTGAAGCTTTCTTT
>TRBD1|TRBV19|.|TRBJ2-3
CASSIQSTGQATDTQYF
TGTGCCAGTAGTATTCAATCGACGGGACAGGCCACAGATACGCAGTATTTT
>.|TRBV19|.|TRBJ1-4
CASSIIRGEKLFF
TGTGCCAGTAGTATCATTCGTGGGGAAAAACTGTTTTTT
>.|TRBV13|.|TRBJ2-5
CASSLGGTQETQYF
TGTGCCAGCAGCTTAGGGGGGACCCAAGAGACCCAGTACTTC
>.|TRBV28|.|TRBJ1-5
CASSWTVKNQPQHF
TGTGCCAGCAGCTGGACAGTGAAAAATCAGCCCCAGCATTTT
>TRBD1|TRBV4-1|.|TRBJ1-4
CASSQNARGVNEKLFF
TGCGCCAGCAGCCAAAACGCCAGGGGGGTGAATGAAAAACTGTTTTTT
>.|TRBV4-2|few|TRBJ1-4
CASSQELGEKLFF
TGTGCCAGCAGCCAAGAATTGGGTGAAAAACTGTTTTTT
>.|TRBV18|.|TRBJ1-2
CASSNDQGYTF
TGTGCCAGCTCAAACGACCAGGGCTACACCTTC
>.|TRBV11-2|.|TRBJ1-1
CASSLGTANTEAFF
TGTGCCAGCAGCTTAGGGACAGCGAACACTGAAGCTTTCTTT
>.|TRBV14|once|TRBJ2-5
CASSQGARSATQYF
TGTGCCAGCAGCCAAGGGGCGCGGAGCGCGACCCAGTACTTC
>.|TRBV30|.|TRBJ2-7
CACSYPGQAYEQYF
TGTGCCTGTTCTTACCCGGGACAAGCCTACGAGCAGTACTTC
>.|TRBV10-3|.|TRBJ2-3
CAISQTGSAGTDTQYF
TGTGCCATCAGTCAGACTGGGTCCGCGGGCACAGATACGCAGTATTTT
>.|TRBV7-2|.|TRBJ2-7
CASSLGQSTDLYF
TGTGCCAGCAGCTTAGGGCAGTCAACCGACTTGTACTTC
>TRBD2|TRBV25-1|.|TRBJ2-7
CASSADGALAGGSDEQYF
TGTGCCAGCAGTGCCGATGGGGCTCTCGCGGGAGGGTCCGACGAGCAGTACTTC
>.|TRBV29-1|.|TRBJ2-5
CSVLGGETQYF
TGCAGCGTTTTAGGGGGAGAGACCCAGTACTTC
>.|TRBV19|few|TRBJ2-1
CASSIMGGTYNEQFF
TGTGCCAGTAGTATCATGGGGGGCACTTACAATGAGCAGTTCTTC
>.|TRBV30|.|TRBJ1-5
CAWSGGEGNSNQPQHF
TGTGCCTGGAGTGGGGGGGAGGGAAATAGCAATCAGCCCCAGCATTTT
>TRBD2|TRBV7-2|.|TRBJ2-7
CASSLVAGGQYEQYF
TGTGCCAGCAGCTTAGTGGCGGGAGGCCAATACGAGCAGTACTTC
>.|TRBV27|.|TRBJ2-7
CASSSVGYEQYF
TGTGCCAGCAGTTCGGTGGGGTACGAGCAGTACTTC
>.|TRBV6-6|few|TRBJ1-1
CASSYSGGDTEAFF
TGTGCCAGCAGTTATTCGGGGGGGGACACTGAAGCTTTCTTT
>TRBD1|TRBV6-1|.|TRBJ1-5
CATCLGQEINQPQHF
TGTGCCACTTGTCTTGGACAGGAGATCAATCAGCCCCAGCATTTT
>.|TRBV19|.|TRBJ2-7
CASSIELVYEQYF
TGTGCCAGTAGTATAGAGCTAGTCTACGAGCAGTACTTC
>.|TRBV4-1|.|TRBJ2-1
CASSQVQGVYNEQFF
TGCGCCAGCAGCCAAGTTCAAGGGGTTTACAATGAGCAGTTCTTC
>.|TRBV7-6|.|TRBJ2-3
CASSLMETDTQYF
TGTGCCAGCAGCTTAATGGAAACAGATACGCAGTATTTT
>.|TRBV25-1|.|TRBJ1-1
CASGGKGMNTEAFF
TGTGCCAGCGGGGGGAAGGGGATGAACACTGAAGCTTTCTTT
>TRBD1|TRBV15|.|TRBJ1-5
CATSRGLTGGLGNQPQHF
TGTGCCACCAGCAGAGGGCTAACAGGGGGCTTAGGCAATCAGCCCCAGCATTTT
>.|TRBV11-2|.|TRBJ2-1
CASSLDVGYYNEQFF
TGTGCCAGCAGCTTAGATGTCGGGTACTACAATGAGCAGTTCTTC
>.|TRBV7-8|.|TRBJ1-5
CASSFSSGRQPQHF
TGTGCCAGCAGCTTTAGTTCCGGGCGCCAGCCCCAGCATTTT
>.|TRBV9|.|TRBJ2-5
CASSVGALVPQETQYF
TGTGCCAGCAGCGTAGGTGCTCTAGTTCCCCAAGAGACCCAGTACTTC
>.|TRBV9|.|TRBJ2-5
CASSRAGDTQETQYF
TGTGCCAGCAGTCGGGCAGGGGACACCCAAGAGACCCAGTACTTC
>TRBD2|TRBV9|few|TRBJ2-7
CASSHGTSGRNYEQYF
TGTGCCAGCAGCCACGGGACTAGCGGGAGGAACTACGAGCAGTACTTC
>TRBD2|TRBV10-2|once|TRBJ2-7
CASSSGKVSYEQYF
TGCGCCAGCAGCAGCGGGAAAGTCTCCTACGAGCAGTACTTC
>.|TRBV7-9|once|TRBJ2-5
CASSSTGEYQETQYF
TGTGCCAGCAGCTCGACGGGGGAGTACCAAGAGACCCAGTACTTC
>TRBD2|TRBV19|.|TRBJ2-1
CASSIGGSAYNEQFF
TGTGCCAGTAGTATCGGGGGGAGCGCCTACAATGAGCAGTTCTTC
>.|TRBV5-1|.|TRBJ2-1
CASSLESSYNEQFF
TGCGCCAGCAGCTTGGAGAGCTCCTACAATGAGCAGTTCTTC
>.|TRBV10-3|once|TRBJ2-7
CATDDGGYEQYF
TGTGCCACGGACGACGGTGGTTACGAGCAGTACTTC
>.|TRBV14|.|TRBJ2-2
CASSQGHNTGELFF
TGTGCCAGCAGCCAGGGACACAACACCGGGGAGCTGTTTTTT